This T cell receptor (beta chain) was recovered during a study of blood T cell repertoires in COVID-19. In the original analysis: It was from reference gene primer amplification that nucleated cell counts were estimated. Here immunoSEQ multiplex PCR was the method, and the copy in TCRdb shows in-frame clones only, minus some. The V and J calls and clone size come from that table; D and trimming were worked out from the DNA. The table shows roughly 100,000 clones, with approximately 88% occurring only once. The V segment lost 4 bases and the J segment 5 bases; nucleotides outside the gene matches: 8. This CDR3 is 15 amino acids long. Germline V gives CDR1 ENHRY, CDR2 SYGVKD.

The TCR sequence derives from a human donor in a cohort sampled during active COVID-19. The sequencing input was peripheral blood. The rearrangement joins TRBV10-3 to TRBJ1-5; 7 nucleotides line up with TRBD1. The CDR3 sequence is CAISGDRAKDQPQHF. DNA for the CDR3: TGTGCCATCAGTGGAGACAGGGCTAAGGATCAGCCCCAGCATTTT.